The 22 T cell receptor beta chains presented below share a single source sample, sequenced in a study of molecular identifiers for immune sequencing clone quantification (dated by TCRdb to about 2018). Libraries came from PCR. This sample was sequenced with a NextSeq 500. The public reads were reprocessed in TCRdb via fastp at Q25 and MiXCR, keeping in-frame beta chains. Every CDR3 protein is listed once, alongside the most common genes and DNA of its rows. The sample contains a few hundred thousand distinct CDR3 sequences, about a quarter of them found a single time. The ten biggest clones cover 0.65% to 0.75% of the sample. Sequencing input: naive CD8+ T cells from blood, with Jurkat cell RNA spiked in. This sample's cell subset or site label indicates: FACS-sorted CD8+CD4-CCR7+CD45RA+ naive T cells. The receptors come from a human donor in good health. Some libraries in this study had Jurkat cell RNA spiked in.

This clonotype was seen more than once but under ten times. In nucleotides, the CDR3 is TGTGCCAGCAGTGTTGGCAGCTATGGCTACACCTTC. Amino acid sequence: CASSVGSYGYTF. The rearrangement uses TRBV2 and TRBJ1-2; D is unclear. The CDR3 is made up of 12 amino acids. The ends were cut back, 4 bases at V and 4 bases at J, with 7 bases in the middle. Germline V gives CDR1 SNHLY, CDR2 FYNNEI.

The rearrangement uses TRBV23-1 and TRBJ2-5, with 11 bases aligning to TRBD2. TRBV23-1 is an ORF for which the function is uncertain. The V segment lost 3 bases and the J segment 9 bases; nucleotides outside the gene matches: 15. This CDR3 region has 17 residues. Here the CDR3 DNA reads TGCGCCAGCAGTCACCCCCTAAGGAGACTAGCGGGACCTCCCCAGTACTTC. It is translated as CASSHPLRRLAGPPQYF.

As regards this clonotype: It may be a read error: a sequence one base away is much more abundant. The chain recombines TRBV7-9 with TRBJ1-1; 12 positions match TRBD1. The germline gives CDR1 SEHNR, CDR2 FQNEAQ (reference sequence). The CDR3 has 17 amino acids. In nucleotides, the CDR3 is TGTGCCAGCAGCTTATGGGACAGGGGGCGCGAGAACACTGGAGCTTTCTTT. This encodes CASSLWDRGRENTGAFF.

Only one count was recorded for this clonotype. This clone may be a read error of a much larger clone one base away. J is TRBJ1-1 and V is TRBV7-9, with D unresolved. Germline V gives CDR1 SEHNR, CDR2 FQNEAQ (reference sequence). The CDR3 extends over 13 amino acids. The CDR3 nucleotides are TGTGCCAGCAGCCCAGCGGTATACACTGAAGTTTTCTTT. This codes for CASSPAVYTEVFF. The full variable domain, its missing parts supplied by reference TRBV7-9 and TRBJ1-1, is DTGVSQNPRHKITKRGQNVTFRCDPISEHNRLYWYRQTLGQGPEFLTYFQNEAQLEKSRLLSDRFSAERPKGSFSTLEIQRTEQGDSAMYLCASSPAVYTEVFFGQGTRLTVV.

This clonotype occurred many times. The V gene is TRBV12-5, the J gene TRBJ1-1; TRBD1 might be the D (5 bases). This CDR3 is built from 12 residues. CDR1 is LGHNT and CDR2 is FRNRAP in the germline V gene. V dropped 6 bases and J dropped 4 bases, with 9 bases sitting between them. The CDR3 bases are TGTGCTAGTGGGTGGGGGGGCACTGAAGCTTTCTTT. It encodes CASGWGGTEAFF.

The V and J genes are TRBV20-1 and TRBJ2-1; 12 positions agree with TRBD2. CDR3 length: 15 residues. Germline CDR1 and CDR2: DFQATT and SNEGSKA (reference sequence). J lost 7 bases, V lost 3 bases, and 7 bases had no gene match. CDR3 protein: CSARTSGRNRNEQFF. CDR3 nucleotides: TGCAGTGCTAGGACTAGCGGGAGAAATAGGAATGAGCAGTTCTTC.

The chain is built from TRBV27 and TRBJ2-7; D remains unclear. The V gene's germline CDR1 is MNHEY and CDR2 SMNVEV (reference sequence). The CDR3 covers 14 residues. V was trimmed by 0 bases and J by 0 bases, leaving 6 bases between them. The CDR3 loop reads CASSLSHSSYEQYF. Written as DNA, the CDR3 is TGTGCCAGCAGTTTATCCCACAGCTCCTACGAGCAGTACTTC.

V is TRBV6-2 or TRBV6-3 and J is TRBJ2-7, with D unclear. The germline CDR1 and CDR2 sequences are MNHEY and SVGEGT. The V end was cut by 7 bases, the J end by 5 bases, with 15 bases between. The CDR3 has 13 amino acids. Written as DNA, the CDR3 is TGTGCCAGCACCTTAATGGATCGTGACGAGCAGTACTTC. Residues: CASTLMDRDEQYF.

This clonotype was seen repeatedly, ten times or more. Here the CDR3 DNA reads TGCGCCAGCAGCCAAGATATTGCGAGGTACAATGAGCAGTTCTTC. Amino acids: CASSQDIARYNEQFF. This sequence joins TRBV4-3 and TRBJ2-1; D gene uncertain. Between the trimmed V and J ends, which lost 0 bases and 4 bases, there was a span of 10 bases. Germline CDR1 reads LGHNA; CDR2 reads YSLEER. There are 15 residues in the CDR3.

This clonotype was counted ten times or more. This CDR3 reads CASSSSGPNTDTQYF. The CDR3, as DNA: TGTGCCAGCAGTTCGTCGGGACCCAACACAGATACGCAGTATTTT. The chain employs TRBV28 and TRBJ2-3; D tentatively reads TRBD1 or TRBD2 (5 bases each). CDR3 length: 15 amino acids. Looked up from germline, CDR1 is MDHEN and CDR2 is SYDVKM. Trimming took off 4 bases at V and 2 bases at J, with 13 bases between the two ends.

Points on this clonotype: A much larger clone sits a single nucleotide away, making a read error possible. Lacking the conserved final phenylalanine or tryptophan, this CDR3 likely reflects a read error. This rearrangement joins TRBV4-1 to TRBJ1-1; 8 nucleotides line up with TRBD1. The trim removed 1 base at V and 4 bases at J, leaving 2 bases unmatched. CDR3 length equals 14 residues. CDR1 MGHRA and CDR2 YSYEKL come from the germline V gene. The CDR3 bases are TGCGCCAGCAGCCAAGGCAGGGGGCCCACTGAAGCTTTCTCT. The encoded protein is CASSQGRGPTEAFS.

This clonotype showed up just a few times. The chain is built from TRBV20-1 and TRBJ1-2; D gene uncertain. The CDR3 loop spans 11 amino acids. Per germline, CDR1 DFQATT and CDR2 SNEGSKA (reference sequence). Trimming shortened V by 2 bases and J by 0 bases, and 1 base separated the two germline ends. The CDR3 region is CSARSNYGYTF. Written as DNA, the CDR3 is TGCAGTGCTAGATCTAACTATGGCTACACCTTC.

The chain combines TRBV12-3 or TRBV12-4 with TRBJ2-1; D possibly matches TRBD1 or TRBD2 (5 bases each). The CDR3 runs 16 residues. The germline V and J ends were trimmed by 5 bases and 10 bases, with 24 bases remaining between them. In nucleotides, the CDR3 is TGTGCCAGCAGTGACTGGGACCTTAACAATGCAGAGGAGCAGTTCTTC. This codes for CASSDWDLNNAEEQFF.

This clonotype came up many times. The CDR3 nucleotides are TGTGCCAGCAGCCATACAGGGGGTTACCCCACAGATACGCAGTATTTT. Translated: CASSHTGGYPTDTQYF. This rearrangement joins TRBV7-2 to TRBJ2-3, with 8 bases lining up with TRBD1. The J segment lost 2 bases and the V segment lost 5 bases, leaving 9 bases of the junction unmatched. Per the germline V gene, CDR1 is SGHTA and CDR2 is FQGNSA. The CDR3 loop spans 16 amino acids.

The gene calls are TRBV7-9 and TRBJ2-5; unclear D gene. CDR1 and CDR2 from the germline V gene are SEHNR and FQNEAQ (reference sequence). The CDR3 is 15 residues long. V was pared by 2 bases and J by 0 bases, with 10 bases between. Here the CDR3 reads CASSLNHLYQETQYF. DNA for the CDR3: TGTGCCAGCAGCTTAAACCACCTGTACCAAGAGACCCAGTACTTC.

The sample holds one count of this clonotype. This could be a read error, since a much larger clone is one nucleotide away. CDR3 sequence (DNA): TGTGCCAGCAGTTTAGGGACTTCGGAAGAAGAGACCCAGTGCTTC. Amino acid sequence: CASSLGTSEEETQCF. J is TRBJ2-5 and V is TRBV12-3 or TRBV12-4; TRBD2 might be the D (5 bases). The CDR3 is made up of 15 amino acids.

This clonotype was observed a single time. Its ends do not fully match the called genes, so a read error is possible. This sequence joins TRBV30 and TRBJ2-1, with a tentative D call TRBD1 (5 bases). The CDR3 runs to 11 residues. The germline V gene encodes CDR1 GTSNPN and CDR2 SVGIG (reference sequence). In DNA, the CDR3 is TGTGCCTGGGACGGCGGACAAGAGCAGATCTTC. As protein: CAWDGGQEQIF.

The chain has TRBV2 and TRBJ2-7; TRBD1 matches 8 bases. Trimming cost V 2 bases and J 3 bases; bases outside gene matches: 6. Per germline, CDR1 SNHLY and CDR2 FYNNEI. This CDR3 is 15 amino acids long. The CDR3 sequence: CASSEQGQVSYEQYF. The CDR3 region has the DNA TGTGCCAGCAGTGAACAGGGACAGGTTAGCTACGAGCAGTACTTC. Full variable domain (rest looked up from reference TRBV2 and TRBJ2-7): EPEVTQTPSHQVTQMGQEVILRCVPISNHLYFYWYRQILGQKVEFLVSFYNNEISEKSEIFDDQFSVERPDGSNFTLKIRSTKLEDSAMYFCASSEQGQVSYEQYFGPGTRLTVT.

The sample holds a few counts of this clonotype. Here the CDR3 reads CASGLVQGTTDTQYF. The CDR3 bases are TGTGCTAGTGGTTTGGTGCAGGGAACGACAGATACGCAGTATTTT. The rearrangement joins TRBV12-5 to TRBJ2-3, with D maybe TRBD1 (5 bases). This CDR3 has 15 residues. Germline lookup yields CDR1 LGHNT and CDR2 FRNRAP. V dropped 0 bases and J dropped 3 bases, with 10 bases sitting between them.

This clonotype was observed a handful of times. The chain has TRBV3-1 and TRBJ1-4; 7 bases are a match to TRBD1. Germline values: CDR1 LGHDT, CDR2 YNNKEL (reference sequence). V shed 2 bases, J shed 6 bases, and the junction held 6 bases outside the gene matches. The CDR3 has 15 amino acids. CDR3 sequence reads: CASSQNQGVYEKLFF. CDR3 sequence (DNA): TGTGCCAGCAGCCAAAACCAGGGGGTTTATGAAAAACTGTTTTTT.

On this clonotype: This may arise from a read error, as a much more abundant clone is one base away. J is TRBJ2-3 and V is TRBV30, with 7 bases lining up with TRBD2. V gave up 5 bases and J gave up 4 bases; unmatched junction bases: 6. The length of the CDR3 is 13 residues. CDR1 is GTSNPN, CDR2 SVGIG, per germline (reference sequence). CDR3 sequence: CAWGRGSPDTQYF. The CDR3 DNA follows: TGTGCCTGGGGGAGGGGATCCCCAGATACGCAGTATTTT.

This rearrangement joins TRBV7-9 to TRBJ2-1; the D gene could be TRBD1 or TRBD2 (5 bases each). Germline V gene sequence: CDR1 SEHNR, CDR2 FQNEAQ (reference sequence). V lost 1 base, J lost 6 bases, and 10 bases lay in between. The CDR3 covers 14 residues. Here the CDR3 DNA reads TGTGCCAGCAGCTTAGTTGGGACCACCAATGAGCAGTTCTTC. Its translation: CASSLVGTTNEQFF.